These 32 T cell receptor beta chains originate from one sample sequenced in a study of B cell selection in AIRE deficiency. Clones were sequenced by immunoSEQ multiplex PCR, and TCRdb holds only the in-frame ones, with some missing. The sample contains about 26,000 clones, 92% of which appear only once. Regulatory T cells were sorted as CD4+CD25hiCD127low/negative cells. The sequencing sample was made of CD4+CD25+ Tregs sorted from PBMCs. Source of these receptors: a human donor in good health.

The chain employs TRBV6-1 and TRBJ1-1; no reliable D call. The CDR3 sequence is 14 residues long. The V and J ends lost 1 base and 8 bases respectively, with 14 bases between them. Germline loops: CDR1 MNHNS, CDR2 SASEGT. CDR3 DNA: TGTGCCAGCAGTGAAGGTCCCAGGATTCTCGAAGCTTTCTTT. Protein: CASSEGPRILEAFF.

The chain links TRBV7-3 to TRBJ2-7; D possibly corresponds to TRBD1 (5 bases). The germline V gene has CDR1 SGHTA and CDR2 FQGTGA. V shed 6 bases and J shed 0 bases, with 12 bases lying between them. There are 14 residues in the CDR3. CDR3 region: CASRRTRSSYEQYF. The CDR3 coding sequence is TGTGCCAGCAGACGGACACGGAGCTCCTACGAGCAGTACTTC.

The chain carries TRBV7-2 and TRBJ2-1, with a weak D call TRBD2 (6 bases). Germline V gene data show CDR1 as SGHTA and CDR2 as FQGNSA. The CDR3 consists of 13 residues. Trimming removed 7 bases at V and 10 bases at J, with 17 bases between. The CDR3 reads CASTFRAGREQFF. CDR3 coding DNA: TGTGCCAGCACCTTTAGGGCGGGGCGGGAGCAGTTCTTC.

The genes are TRBV10-3 and TRBJ2-6; D not certain. Germline V CDR1 and CDR2: ENHRY, SYGVKD. Trimming shortened V by 3 bases and J by 0 bases, and 9 bases separated the two germline ends. The CDR3 consists of 16 residues. CDR3: CAISDPTLSGANVLTF. The CDR3 region has the DNA TGTGCCATCAGTGACCCTACACTCTCTGGGGCCAACGTCCTGACTTTC.

This clone appeared once. The chain recombines TRBV5-6 with TRBJ1-1, with a tentative D call TRBD1 (6 bases). The V end lost 4 bases, the J end lost 4 bases, and 14 bases lay between the germline ends. Germline CDR1 is SGHDT and CDR2 is YYEEEE. CDR3 length equals 14 residues. Here the CDR3 reads CASSPTGLFTEAFF. As DNA, the CDR3 is TGTGCCAGCAGCCCGACAGGTTTGTTCACTGAAGCTTTCTTT.

V and J are TRBV4-1 and TRBJ2-3, with TRBD2 matching 8 bases. Germline CDR1 is MGHRA and CDR2 is YSYEKL. Unmatched junction bases numbered 5, after V lost 6 bases and J lost 0 bases. The CDR3 extends over 15 amino acids. CDR3 protein: CASRRERGSTDTQYF. The DNA for the CDR3 is TGCGCCAGCAGAAGAGAGCGGGGGAGCACAGATACGCAGTATTTT.

The chain joins TRBV7-9 to TRBJ1-1, with TRBD1 matching over 9 bases. The CDR3 is 13 residues long. Germline V gene sequence: CDR1 SEHNR, CDR2 FQNEAQ (reference sequence). The J segment lost 10 bases and the V segment lost 5 bases, leaving 8 bases of the junction unmatched. In nucleotides, the CDR3 is TGTGCCAGCAGCGGGGGACAGGGCGCTTTAGCTTTCTTT. The encoded protein is CASSGGQGALAFF.

The V call is TRBV7-3, the J call TRBJ1-6, with D possibly matching TRBD1 (5 bases). The germline V gene encodes CDR1 SGHTA and CDR2 FQGTGA. CDR3 length: 14 amino acids. The V gene lost 5 bases and the J gene lost 6 bases, with 11 bases spanning the gap. CDR3 region: CASSTQGFNSPLHF. CDR3 sequence (DNA): TGTGCCAGCAGCACCCAGGGTTTTAATTCACCCCTCCACTTT.

This chain joins TRBV5-1 and TRBJ2-3; D is unclear. The CDR3 has 14 residues. With 2 bases removed from V and 3 bases from J, the gap between germline ends came to 10 bases. Germline V gives CDR1 SGHRS, CDR2 YFSETQ. The DNA for the CDR3 is TGCGCCAGCAGCTTTCGTCCCGGGACAGATACGCAGTATTTT. It is translated as CASSFRPGTDTQYF.

This clone has a handful of counts. The V call is TRBV9, the J call TRBJ2-7; TRBD1 matches 10 bases. The CDR3 consists of 13 residues. V lost 3 bases to trimming and J lost 7 bases; unmatched junction nucleotides: 4. Germline V lookup: CDR1 SGDLS, CDR2 YYNGEE. The CDR3 here is CASSAWDRGEQYF. In nucleotides, the CDR3 is TGTGCCAGCAGCGCCTGGGACAGGGGAGAGCAGTACTTC.

The chain joins TRBV7-9 to TRBJ2-1, with 8 positions matching TRBD1. This CDR3 has 17 residues. CDR1 SEHNR and CDR2 FQNEAQ come from the germline V gene (reference sequence). Trimming removed 1 base from V and 6 bases from J; junction bases left unmatched: 11. CDR3 DNA sequence: TGTGCCAGCAGCTTAGTAGGGTGGCAGGGGGCCGTCAATGAGCAGTTCTTC. Translating gives CASSLVGWQGAVNEQFF.

The chain combines TRBV4-1 with TRBJ1-2, with 10 positions matching TRBD1. The V gene's germline CDR1 is MGHRA and CDR2 YSYEKL. This CDR3 has 17 residues. The junction had 12 bases not matched to a gene; V was cut back by 4 bases and J by 4 bases. The CDR3 DNA is TGCGCCAGCAGCCCCGCCAAGCCGACAGGGGGCGGCTATGGCTACACCTTC. Its translation is CASSPAKPTGGGYGYTF.

The chain employs TRBV15 and TRBJ1-5; D uncertain. CDR1 is LNHNV, CDR2 YYDKDF, per germline (reference sequence). The V gene lost 1 base and the J gene lost 5 bases, with 9 bases spanning the gap. The CDR3 runs to 14 residues. The CDR3 region is CATSRVERDQPQHF. The CDR3 DNA sequence: TGTGCCACCAGCAGAGTGGAGCGGGATCAGCCCCAGCATTTT.

V is TRBV11-2 and J is TRBJ2-3; the match to TRBD2 covers 11 bases. V lost 5 bases to trimming and J lost 3 bases; unmatched junction nucleotides: 7. The germline gives CDR1 SGHAT, CDR2 FQNNGV. The length of the CDR3 is 16 residues. CDR3 amino acids: CASSPLAGGRTDTQYF. CDR3 sequence (DNA): TGTGCCAGCAGCCCTTTAGCGGGGGGGCGTACAGATACGCAGTATTTT. The full variable domain, in which reference TRBV11-2 and TRBJ2-3 provide the parts outside the CDR3, is EAGVAQSPRYKIIEKRQSVAFWCNPISGHATLYWYQQILGQGPKLLIQFQNNGVVDDSQLPKDRFSAERLKGVDSTLKIQPAKLEDSAVYLCASSPLAGGRTDTQYFGPGTRLTVL.

This CDR3 reads CASSLGGRSTDTQYF. CDR3 in DNA: TGTGCCAGCAGCTTAGGTGGGCGAAGCACAGATACGCAGTATTTT. The chain couples TRBV7-8 to TRBJ2-3; D remains unclear. In germline, CDR1 is SGHVS, CDR2 FQNEAQ. The CDR3 runs to 15 residues. V dropped 1 base and J dropped 0 bases, with 8 bases sitting between them.

The V call is TRBV10-3, the J call TRBJ1-4; TRBD1 matches 9 bases. The V and J ends lost 2 bases and 6 bases, in that order; junction bases with no gene match: 4. CDR1 ENHRY and CDR2 SYGVKD come from the germline V gene. This CDR3 comprises 15 residues. This chain's CDR3 is CAISETRTGDEKLFF. The CDR3 bases are TGTGCCATCAGTGAGACCAGGACAGGGGATGAAAAACTGTTTTTT.

This clone was seen just once. The chain links TRBV4-1 to TRBJ2-2; D is possibly TRBD1 (6 bases). Per the germline V gene, CDR1 is MGHRA and CDR2 is YSYEKL. Trimming left V 0 bases short and J 4 bases short, with 12 bases between. The CDR3 consists of 16 residues. CDR3 sequence reads: CASSQDRGQITGELFF. The CDR3, as DNA: TGCGCCAGCAGCCAAGATCGAGGACAGATCACCGGGGAGCTGTTTTTT.

V gene TRBV5-1 combines with J gene TRBJ2-5; 8 positions agree with TRBD1. CDR3 length: 17 amino acids. After removal of 2 bases from V and 2 bases from J, the junction contained 11 bases not matched to a gene. The V gene's germline CDR1 is SGHRS and CDR2 YFSETQ. The CDR3 reads CASSFQITGTGQETQYF. The CDR3 DNA reads as TGCGCCAGCAGCTTCCAAATAACCGGGACAGGACAAGAGACCCAGTACTTC.

V and J are TRBV18 and TRBJ2-2; D remains ambiguous. From germline, CDR1 is KGHSH and CDR2 LQKENI. Trimming removed 6 bases from V and 1 base from J, with 18 bases in between. The length of the CDR3 is 17 residues. CDR3 in amino acids: CASSLTGPGGNTGELFF. The CDR3 bases are TGTGCCAGCTCTCTCACCGGCCCTGGCGGGAACACCGGGGAGCTGTTTTTT. Filled out from reference TRBV18 and TRBJ2-2, the complete variable domain reads NAGVMQNPRHLVRRRGQEARLRCSPMKGHSHVYWYRQLPEEGLKFMVYLQKENIIDESGMPKERFSAEFPKEGPSILRIQQVVRGDSAAYFCASSLTGPGGNTGELFFGEGSRLTVL.

This chain connects TRBV19 to TRBJ2-1; 7 bases agree with TRBD2. The V gene's germline CDR1 is LNHDA and CDR2 SQIVND (reference sequence). With V trimmed by 4 bases and J by 6 bases, 9 bases remained unmatched. This CDR3 is 15 amino acids long. This CDR3 reads CASSTTGPGGNEQFF. The CDR3 bases are TGTGCCAGTAGTACTACGGGGCCGGGGGGCAATGAGCAGTTCTTC.

This chain links TRBV11-3 with TRBJ2-4; 8 nucleotides match TRBD1. Looked up from germline, CDR1 is SGHNT and CDR2 is YENEEA. With 4 bases clipped from V and 6 bases from J, the junction kept 5 bases outside the gene matches. The CDR3 runs to 14 residues. The CDR3 bases are TGTGCCAGCAGCTCTGGACAGGGTCTAAACATTCAGTACTTC. It yields the protein CASSSGQGLNIQYF.

J is TRBJ2-6 and V is TRBV11-3; a possible D gene is TRBD1 (6 bases). V lost 1 base and J lost 8, with 12 bases in between. Germline V CDR1 and CDR2: SGHNT, YENEEA. The CDR3 covers 15 residues. CDR3 sequence reads: CASSLGGGTTNVLTF. For the CDR3, the DNA is TGTGCCAGCAGCTTAGGGGGTGGGACAACCAACGTCCTGACTTTC.

J is TRBJ2-1 and V is TRBV5-1, with 7 bases aligning to TRBD1. Trimming removed 0 bases from V and 3 bases from J; junction bases left unmatched: 3. This CDR3 has 15 residues. The germline CDR1 and CDR2 sequences are SGHRS and YFSETQ. In nucleotides, the CDR3 is TGCGCCAGCAGCTTGGTTGGACAGGACTACAATGAGCAGTTCTTC. It encodes CASSLVGQDYNEQFF.

About this clone: Germline and junction disagree at one end, which may indicate a read error. The CDR3 coding sequence is TGTGCCAGCAGCTTAGATTTGGGACTCCAAACAGAAACGCAGTATTTT. This translates into CASSLDLGLQTETQYF. This chain links TRBV7-2 with TRBJ2-3; a possible D gene is TRBD2 (6 bases). CDR1 SGHTA and CDR2 FQGNSA come from the germline V gene. This CDR3 contains 16 residues.

This clone was seen a handful of times. V usage is TRBV30 and J usage is TRBJ1-2, with D uncertain. CDR3 size: 14 residues. Germline CDR1 reads GTSNPN; CDR2 reads SVGIG (reference sequence). V was trimmed by 0 bases and J by 5 bases, leaving 13 bases between them. The CDR3 reads CAWSVPLPQYGYTF. In DNA, the CDR3 is TGTGCCTGGAGTGTACCCCTACCACAATATGGCTACACCTTC.

V is TRBV7-9 and J is TRBJ1-3, with a possible D match to TRBD1 (6 bases). Germline CDR1 reads SEHNR; CDR2 reads FQNEAQ (reference sequence). This CDR3 has 15 residues. Trimming stripped 5 bases from V and 0 bases from J, with 11 bases between. CDR3 coding DNA: TGTGCCAGCAGCCTCACAGGGAGCTCTGGAAACACCATATATTTT. Encoded protein: CASSLTGSSGNTIYF.

The chain is built from TRBV5-8 and TRBJ1-2, with 9 bases fitting TRBD1. The length of the CDR3 is 15 residues. The junction had 12 bases not matched to a gene; V was cut back by 4 bases and J by 8 bases. Germline V gene lookup returns CDR1 SGHTS and CDR2 YDEGEE. The CDR3 loop reads CASSLTGGEINGYTF. The CDR3 DNA reads as TGTGCCAGCAGCCTCACAGGGGGCGAAATAAACGGCTACACCTTC.

The sample holds one count of this clone. The chain uses TRBV4-3 and TRBJ2-5; 9 nucleotides match TRBD1. V dropped 1 base and J dropped 5; count of bases not matched to a gene: 5. This CDR3 contains 15 residues. Germline CDR1 is LGHNA and CDR2 is YSLEER. CDR3 DNA: TGCGCCAGCAGCCAAGGGGACAGGGACGGCGAGACCCAGTACTTC. Protein sequence: CASSQGDRDGETQYF.

The chain employs TRBV6-5 and TRBJ1-1; D gene ambiguous. V was cut by 11 bases and J by 6 bases, with 16 bases left in between. The germline V gene encodes CDR1 MNHEY and CDR2 SVGAGI. CDR3 length: 12 residues. Written as DNA, the CDR3 is TGTGCCTCAGCAGGTAGGACCTCTGAAGCTTTCTTT. Residues: CASAGRTSEAFF.

The chain has TRBV5-1 and TRBJ2-5; unclear D gene. The V end was cut by 7 bases, the J end by 1 base, with 5 bases between. CDR1 and CDR2 from the germline V gene are SGHRS and YFSETQ. CDR3 length: 11 residues. CDR3 sequence (DNA): TGCGCCAGCGGCCCCCAAGAGACCCAGTACTTC. It encodes CASGPQETQYF.

The gene calls are TRBV2 and TRBJ2-3, with a possible D match to TRBD1 (6 bases). Per the germline V gene, CDR1 is SNHLY and CDR2 is FYNNEI. The CDR3 contains 13 residues. V dropped 10 bases and J dropped 0 bases, with 11 bases sitting between them. CDR3 sequence (DNA): TGTGCCAACAAGGGGACAAGCACAGATACGCAGTATTTT. It yields the protein CANKGTSTDTQYF.

This chain connects TRBV11-3 to TRBJ2-7, with no clear D. Between the trimmed V and J ends, which lost 1 base and 0 bases, there was a span of 10 bases. Germline V gene data show CDR1 as SGHNT and CDR2 as YENEEA. CDR3 size: 15 residues. In DNA form, the CDR3 reads TGTGCCAGCAGCTTAGGTTTAGGGCCCTCCTACGAGCAGTACTTC. Amino acid sequence: CASSLGLGPSYEQYF.